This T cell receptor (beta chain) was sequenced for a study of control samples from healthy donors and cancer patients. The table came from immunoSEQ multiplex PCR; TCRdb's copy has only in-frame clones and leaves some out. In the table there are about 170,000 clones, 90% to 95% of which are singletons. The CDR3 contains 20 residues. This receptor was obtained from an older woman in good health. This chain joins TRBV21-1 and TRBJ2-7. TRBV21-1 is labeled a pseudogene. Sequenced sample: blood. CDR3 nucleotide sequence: TGTGCCAGCAGCAAAGGGTCCGAACTTGCCGCAGGTGAGGCTTGCTACGAGCAGTACTTC. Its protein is CASSKGSELAAGEACYEQYF.